Presented here are 23 T cell receptor beta chains from one specimen sequenced in a study of human T cells and chemical hapten exposure. Time point described: pre-sensitization, week 0. Noted treatment: therapeutic diphenylcyclopropenone sensitization with weekly scalp DPC. TCRdb fed the RACE reads into MiXCR, producing one record per CDR3 protein. The sample lists about 40,000 distinct CDR3 sequences; about 10% were seen once. The input for sequencing was whole blood, taken in connection with sensitization to the hapten diphenylcyclopropenone (DPC). These TCRs come from a man younger than 40 with alopecia areata. Some clones in this sample may be carry-over from other donors' samples.

The chain is built from TRBV9 and TRBJ2-1; the match to TRBD1 covers 7 bases. After removal of 0 bases from V and 7 bases from J, the junction contained 7 bases not matched to a gene. The CDR3 consists of 15 residues. Germline CDR1 reads SGDLS; CDR2 reads YYNGEE. CDR3 region: CASSVGTVRGNEQFF. CDR3 in DNA: TGTGCCAGCAGCGTAGGAACGGTCAGGGGGAATGAGCAGTTCTTC.

By proportion, this clonotype is medium-sized. The V gene is TRBV20-1, the J gene TRBJ2-2, with TRBD2 matching 10 bases. Germline CDR1 is DFQATT and CDR2 is SNEGSKA (reference sequence). V gave up 0 bases and J gave up 3 bases; unmatched junction bases: 7. This CDR3 is built from 17 residues. CDR3 sequence reads: CSARDPSGSTYTGELFF. The CDR3 region has the DNA TGCAGTGCTAGAGACCCTAGCGGGAGCACTTACACCGGGGAGCTGTTTTTT.

This clonotype was seen at least ten times. V and J are TRBV12-3 or TRBV12-4 and TRBJ1-5; D gene unclear. The CDR3 has 15 amino acids. Trimming stripped 2 bases from V and 1 base from J, with 9 bases between. CDR3 nucleotides: TGTGCCAGCAGTTTACGACCGGGGAGCAATCAGCCCCAGCATTTT. Encoded protein: CASSLRPGSNQPQHF.

The chain has TRBV2 and TRBJ2-3, with a tentative D call TRBD1 (5 bases). Trimming took off 5 bases at V and 4 bases at J, with 31 bases between the two ends. Germline V CDR1 and CDR2: SNHLY, FYNNEI. The CDR3 covers 20 residues. CDR3 loop: CASSTTITGFVVRSSDTQYF. The CDR3 nucleotides are TGTGCCAGCAGTACCACCATAACAGGTTTCGTCGTGAGGTCCTCAGATACGCAGTATTTT.

This clonotype was seen a few times. V usage is TRBV12-3 or TRBV12-4 and J usage is TRBJ2-1, with 9 nucleotides matching TRBD2. Trimming at V came to 2 bases and at J to 6 bases, leaving 8 bases not matched to a gene. The CDR3 runs 16 residues. The CDR3 spells CASSLRAGGTRNEQFF. The CDR3 region has the DNA TGTGCCAGCAGTTTACGGGCGGGGGGGACCCGCAATGAGCAGTTCTTC.

The chain carries TRBV27 and TRBJ2-5; D not certain. The CDR3 is 14 residues long. Germline V gene data show CDR1 as MNHEY and CDR2 as SMNVEV (reference sequence). V was shortened by 4 bases and J by 4 bases, with 13 bases between the two germline ends. The CDR3 region is CASSSGVMGETQYF. The CDR3 nucleotides read TGTGCCAGCAGTTCAGGTGTTATGGGAGAGACCCAGTACTTC.

This clonotype showed up just a few times. This chain joins TRBV11-2 and TRBJ1-2; D is possibly TRBD1 (6 bases). CDR1 SGHAT and CDR2 FQNNGV come from the germline V gene. V was trimmed by 1 base and J by 2 bases, leaving 8 bases between them. CDR3 length: 14 residues. The CDR3 region is CASSLVTGNYGYTF. The CDR3 region has the DNA TGTGCCAGCAGCTTAGTTACAGGGAACTATGGCTACACCTTC.

This clonotype was detected ten times or more. The chain couples TRBV7-2 to TRBJ1-5; D is undetermined. The CDR3 length is 15 residues. Germline loops: CDR1 SGHTA, CDR2 FQGNSA. V was shortened by 5 bases and J by 3 bases, with 14 bases between the two germline ends. The CDR3 protein is CASSPPGVSNQPQHF. CDR3 nucleotides: TGTGCCAGCAGCCCCCCAGGCGTCTCCAATCAGCCCCAGCATTTT.

The V gene is TRBV4-1, the J gene TRBJ2-1; TRBD2 matches at 12 bases. V lost 8 bases and J lost 5; bases outside the gene matches: 4. Germline lookup yields CDR1 MGHRA and CDR2 YSYEKL. The CDR3 covers 14 residues. The CDR3 loop reads CASGLAGKDNEQFF. The CDR3 coding sequence is TGCGCCAGCGGACTAGCGGGGAAAGACAATGAGCAGTTCTTC.

The chain combines TRBV7-3 with TRBJ2-3, with a possible D match to TRBD2 (5 bases). Per the germline V gene, CDR1 is SGHTA and CDR2 is FQGTGA. The CDR3 is 13 amino acids. The V gene lost 5 bases and the J gene lost 6 bases, with 12 bases spanning the gap. The CDR3 DNA is TGTGCCAGCAGCATTAGGTGGGAGGATACGCAGTATTTT. This sequence encodes CASSIRWEDTQYF.

The chain links TRBV6-4 to TRBJ2-6; D is perhaps TRBD2 (5 bases). The CDR3 covers 16 residues. The germline gives CDR1 MRHNA, CDR2 SNTAGT. V gave up 2 bases and J gave up 0 bases, with 8 bases separating them. This chain's CDR3 is CASSDLGSSGANVLTF. Here the CDR3 DNA reads TGTGCCAGCAGTGACCTGGGGAGCTCTGGGGCCAACGTCCTGACTTTC.

This clonotype was observed at least ten times. This rearrangement joins TRBV3-1 to TRBJ2-5; D unresolved. Trimming took 0 bases from V and 1 from J, leaving 9 bases between them. CDR1 is LGHDT, CDR2 YNNKEL, per germline (reference sequence). This CDR3 comprises 15 residues. The CDR3 nucleotides read TGTGCCAGCAGCCAAGATGGGGTGCCCCAAGAGACCCAGTACTTC. This sequence encodes CASSQDGVPQETQYF.

This chain uses TRBV20-1 with TRBJ1-2; 8 bases are shared with TRBD1. CDR1 DFQATT and CDR2 SNEGSKA come from the germline V gene (reference sequence). V lost 5 bases and J lost 7; bases outside the gene matches: 12. CDR3 size: 14 residues. CDR3 loop: CSADRRGRDFGYTF. For the CDR3, the DNA is TGCAGTGCTGATCGCAGGGGGCGCGACTTTGGCTACACCTTC.

Ten or more counts support this clonotype. CDR3 nucleotide sequence: TGTGCCAGCAGCCTACTTACGGGTGGCACCGGGGAGCTGTTTTTT. This translates into CASSLLTGGTGELFF. The J gene is TRBJ2-2, the V gene TRBV6-5; no definite D call. The germline V and J ends were trimmed by 6 bases and 4 bases, with 15 bases remaining between them. Germline CDR1 and CDR2: MNHEY and SVGAGI. The CDR3 has 15 amino acids.

This clonotype was detected only a few times. This chain joins TRBV29-1 and TRBJ2-5; D is unclear. CDR3 length: 12 residues. V was pared by 3 bases and J by 5 bases, with 10 bases between. Per the germline V gene, CDR1 is SQVTM and CDR2 is ANQGSEA. The CDR3 region is CSVDSGHETQYF. CDR3 sequence (DNA): TGCAGCGTTGACAGTGGGCACGAGACCCAGTACTTC. The full variable domain, its missing parts supplied by reference TRBV29-1 and TRBJ2-5, is SAVISQKPSRDICQRGTSLTIQCQVDSQVTMMFWYRQQPGQSLTLIATANQGSEATYESGFVIDKFPISRPNLTFSTLTVSNMSPEDSSIYLCSVDSGHETQYFGPGTRLLVL.

This clonotype was detected ten times or more. V usage is TRBV18 and J usage is TRBJ1-4; D call uncertain. Between the trimmed V and J ends, which lost 1 base and 8 bases, there was a span of 8 bases. The germline V gene has CDR1 KGHSH and CDR2 LQKENI. This CDR3 comprises 13 residues. The CDR3 nucleotides are TGTGCCAGCTCACCACGAGAAGGGGAAAAACTGTTTTTT. Its translation is CASSPREGEKLFF.

CDR3 loop: CASSPRGAGGPGTGELFF. As DNA, the CDR3 is TGTGCCAGCAGTCCCCGGGGAGCGGGAGGGCCCGGAACCGGGGAGCTGTTTTTT. This chain connects TRBV6-2 or TRBV6-3 to TRBJ2-2; 10 positions agree with TRBD2. J lost 5 bases, V lost 5 bases, and 14 bases had no gene match. CDR1 MNHEY and CDR2 SVGEGT come from the germline V gene. The CDR3 runs 18 residues.

The rearrangement joins TRBV5-1 to TRBJ2-4; 7 bases match TRBD1. This CDR3 is built from 14 residues. The V gene's germline CDR1 is SGHRS and CDR2 YFSETQ. V was clipped by 4 bases and J by 5 bases; unmatched bases: 6. The DNA for the CDR3 is TGCGCCAGCAGCATGTCCGGGACAGAAAACATTCAGTACTTC. Translating gives CASSMSGTENIQYF.

This clonotype ranks as medium-sized (0.01 to 0.1%). This sequence joins TRBV12-3 or TRBV12-4 and TRBJ1-1; D is perhaps TRBD1 (6 bases). The CDR3 spans 13 residues. The V end was cut by 3 bases, the J end by 5 bases, with 10 bases between. CDR3 sequence reads: CASSFTGWTEAFF. The CDR3 DNA is TGTGCCAGCAGTTTTACAGGGTGGACTGAAGCTTTCTTT.

The chain carries TRBV29-1 and TRBJ2-3, with D hard to call. Germline V lookup: CDR1 SQVTM, CDR2 ANQGSEA. The ends were cut back, 4 bases at V and 1 base at J, with 3 bases in the middle. The CDR3 has 11 amino acids. The CDR3 region has the DNA TGCAGCGTTGTTCGCACAGATACGCAGTATTTT. Protein sequence: CSVVRTDTQYF.

This clonotype was counted only a few times. This chain links TRBV12-3 or TRBV12-4 with TRBJ2-5, with TRBD2 identical over 13 bases. CDR3 length: 21 residues. Trimming cost V 3 bases and J 0 bases; bases outside gene matches: 16. The CDR3 region has the DNA TGTGCCAGCAGTTTTGGGCCCGTTTCCGGGACTAGCGGGGCCCACCAAGAGACCCAGTACTTC. Translated: CASSFGPVSGTSGAHQETQYF.

This clonotype came up a few times. The chain employs TRBV6-6 and TRBJ1-5; no reliable D call. This CDR3 has 16 residues. Trimming took off 4 bases at V and 1 base at J, with 14 bases between the two ends. Germline V gives CDR1 MNHNY, CDR2 SVGAGI (reference sequence). The CDR3 is CASSSRRGGSNQPQHF. The CDR3 DNA reads as TGTGCCAGCAGTTCCCGACGGGGAGGGAGCAATCAGCCCCAGCATTTT.

This clonotype was observed a few times. CDR3 DNA: TGCAGTGCTGTAAGACTAGCGGGGGCCCCGGGAGAGACCCAGTACTTC. Protein: CSAVRLAGAPGETQYF. The chain couples TRBV20-1 to TRBJ2-5; 12 bases are shared with TRBD2. The CDR3 covers 16 residues. Germline-derived CDR1 and CDR2 are DFQATT and SNEGSKA (reference sequence). J gave up 4 bases and V 5 bases, and 11 bases lay outside the gene matches.